Listed here are 31 T cell receptor beta chains from one sample, sequenced in a study of blood T cell repertoires in COVID-19. Profiled with immunoSEQ multiplex PCR; TCRdb holds only in-frame clones, not every one. The data show under 250,000 clones, with around 88% seen just once and 8% to 10% held by the top ten. The sample comprised peripheral blood. The receptors shown here come from a woman aged 45-59 years with acute or convalescent COVID-19.

The chain carries TRBV2 and TRBJ2-7; D might be TRBD1 (7 bases). V was pared by 6 bases and J by 5 bases, with 20 bases between. Germline assignment: CDR1 SNHLY and CDR2 FYNNEI. The CDR3 runs to 15 residues. The chain's CDR3 is CASSLDREAYHEQYF. The CDR3 DNA reads as TGTGCCAGCAGCCTTGACAGGGAGGCCTACCACGAGCAGTACTTC.

The sample holds a few counts of this clone. The chain is built from TRBV20-1 and TRBJ1-1; D possibly corresponds to TRBD1 (6 bases). The CDR3 runs to 11 residues. Germline V gene lookup returns CDR1 DFQATT and CDR2 SNEGSKA (reference sequence). CDR3 loop: CSRSRGAEAFF. CDR3 coding DNA: TGCAGCCGGTCCAGGGGCGCTGAAGCTTTCTTT.

V usage is TRBV27 and J usage is TRBJ1-4, with no clear D. Germline-derived CDR1 and CDR2 are MNHEY and SMNVEV (reference sequence). The CDR3 has 15 residues. Trimming pared 5 bases from V and 0 bases from J, leaving 10 bases between. This CDR3 reads CASSPDTATNEKLFF. The CDR3 coding sequence is TGTGCCAGCAGTCCTGACACGGCAACTAATGAAAAACTGTTTTTT.

The chain recombines TRBV6-5 with TRBJ1-1; 9 bases are shared with TRBD1. The CDR3 consists of 14 residues. In germline, CDR1 is MNHEY, CDR2 SVGAGI. Trimming cost V 6 bases and J 5 bases; bases outside gene matches: 7. For the CDR3, the DNA is TGTGCCAGCAGCACCGGACAGGGGATTACTGAAGCTTTCTTT. Its protein is CASSTGQGITEAFF.

The chain links TRBV10-3 to TRBJ2-3, with TRBD2 matching over 14 bases. CDR1 and CDR2 (germline): ENHRY, SYGVKD. The CDR3 is made up of 17 amino acids. J was trimmed by 3 bases and V by 7 bases; bases with no gene match: 9. In DNA, the CDR3 is TGTGCCATCAACCCCGGACTAGCGGGAGGTGGTACAGATACGCAGTATTTT. This translates into CAINPGLAGGGTDTQYF.

This chain connects TRBV28 to TRBJ2-1; no clear D gene. V shed 3 bases and J shed 6 bases, with 12 bases lying between them. The length of the CDR3 is 14 residues. Germline lookup yields CDR1 MDHEN and CDR2 SYDVKM. The CDR3 here is CASSFGVSGNEQFF. CDR3 nucleotide sequence: TGTGCCAGCAGTTTCGGAGTATCGGGCAATGAGCAGTTCTTC.

The J gene is TRBJ2-5, the V gene TRBV9, with 8 bases matching TRBD2. In germline, CDR1 is SGDLS, CDR2 YYNGEE. J lost 5 bases, V lost 0 bases, and 6 bases had no gene match. The CDR3 sequence is 15 residues long. This chain's CDR3 is CASSVEWSGGETQYF. For the CDR3, the DNA is TGTGCCAGCAGCGTAGAATGGTCGGGAGGGGAGACCCAGTACTTC. The full variable domain, its missing parts supplied by reference TRBV9 and TRBJ2-5, is DSGVTQTPKHLITATGQRVTLRCSPRSGDLSVYWYQQSLDQGLQFLIQYYNGEERAKGNILERFSAQQFPDLHSELNLSSLELGDSALYFCASSVEWSGGETQYFGPGTRLLVL.

The chain carries TRBV7-3 and TRBJ2-2; TRBD1 aligns across 9 bases. Germline V gives CDR1 SGHTA, CDR2 FQGTGA. This CDR3 is built from 16 residues. V was clipped by 5 bases and J by 6 bases; unmatched bases: 10. CDR3 sequence reads: CASSPMGTGFAGELFF. As DNA, the CDR3 is TGTGCCAGCAGCCCTATGGGGACAGGGTTTGCCGGGGAGCTGTTTTTT.

The sample holds many counts of this clone. The chain couples TRBV12-3 or TRBV12-4 to TRBJ2-7; no clear D gene. Trimming removed 5 bases from V and 0 bases from J, with 8 bases in between. This CDR3 is 13 amino acids long. CDR3 region: CASSDTTSYEQYF. As DNA, the CDR3 is TGTGCCAGCAGTGACACAACCTCCTACGAGCAGTACTTC.

The CDR3 here is CASSWLAGEKNEQFF. The DNA for the CDR3 is TGCGCCAGCAGCTGGCTAGCGGGAGAAAAGAATGAGCAGTTCTTC. This chain connects TRBV5-1 to TRBJ2-1, with 10 bases aligning to TRBD2. Germline lookup yields CDR1 SGHRS and CDR2 YFSETQ. The length of the CDR3 is 15 residues. The ends lost 3 bases at V and 7 bases at J; junction bases unmatched: 7.

This sequence joins TRBV9 and TRBJ1-2; no clear D gene. CDR1 SGDLS and CDR2 YYNGEE come from the germline V gene. This CDR3 has 14 residues. The V end was cut by 0 bases, the J end by 5 bases, with 11 bases between. The CDR3 DNA sequence: TGTGCCAGCAGCGTAGGGTGGGGAGGGTATGGCTACACCTTC. It yields the protein CASSVGWGGYGYTF.

This clone was found a few times. The V call is TRBV9, the J call TRBJ2-3; a weak D match, TRBD2 (5 bases). The CDR3 consists of 14 residues. V dropped 4 bases and J dropped 3 bases, with 12 bases sitting between them. Germline loops: CDR1 SGDLS, CDR2 YYNGEE. CDR3: CASSPPGGTDTQYF. In DNA form, the CDR3 reads TGTGCCAGCAGCCCCCCGGGCGGGACAGATACGCAGTATTTT.

The V and J genes are TRBV21-1 and TRBJ2-3; the DNA was not used to check the table's D call, TRBD2. TRBV21-1 constitutes a pseudogene. The CDR3 runs 17 residues. CDR3 coding DNA: TGTGCCAGCACCAGGGGACTAGCGAGGCCGTTAGTAGATACGCAGTATTTT. This translates into CASTRGLARPLVDTQYF.

The CDR3 reads CAISEGGGRGRDTQYF. The DNA of the CDR3 is TGTGCCATCAGTGAGGGCGGGGGGCGCGGTAGAGATACGCAGTATTTT. V and J are TRBV10-3 and TRBJ2-3; TRBD2 matches at 8 bases. Trimming cost V 2 bases and J 5 bases; bases outside gene matches: 9. CDR1 and CDR2 from the germline V gene are ENHRY and SYGVKD. The CDR3 is 16 amino acids.

The gene calls are TRBV6-6 and TRBJ2-1, with TRBD1 matching over 9 bases. Germline values: CDR1 MNHNY, CDR2 SVGAGI (reference sequence). This CDR3 comprises 15 residues. V lost 7 bases and J lost 7; bases outside the gene matches: 11. The CDR3 region is CASTQTGGLDNEQFF. Written as DNA, the CDR3 is TGTGCCAGCACACAGACAGGGGGATTGGATAATGAGCAGTTCTTC.

This clone appeared a single time. The V and J genes are TRBV27 and TRBJ1-2; TRBD1 is a possible D gene (6 bases). There are 16 residues in the CDR3. The germline gives CDR1 MNHEY, CDR2 SMNVEV (reference sequence). V shed 5 bases and J shed 5 bases, with 21 bases lying between them. CDR3 in DNA: TGTGCCAGCAGTCGAACAGGGACACAAAAAGTGTATGGCTACACCTTC. Protein sequence: CASSRTGTQKVYGYTF.

This clone has just one count. The chain recombines TRBV7-8 with TRBJ2-5; 8 nucleotides match TRBD1. The V segment lost 0 bases and the J segment 2 bases; nucleotides outside the gene matches: 2. CDR1 SGHVS and CDR2 FQNEAQ come from the germline V gene. This CDR3 is 15 amino acids long. CDR3 nucleotide sequence: TGTGCCAGCAGCTTAGCCAGGGGGCCGCAAGAGACCCAGTACTTC. Translating it yields CASSLARGPQETQYF.

The gene calls are TRBV3-1 (or the pseudogene TRBV3-2) and TRBJ2-1; D is unresolved. Germline V CDR1 and CDR2: LGHDT, YNNKEL (reference sequence). CDR3 size: 16 residues. Trimming pared 1 base from V and 5 bases from J, leaving 15 bases between. The CDR3 sequence is CASSQGYRHIDNEQFF. DNA for the CDR3: TGTGCCAGCAGCCAAGGATACCGACACATAGACAATGAGCAGTTCTTC.

V is TRBV27 and J is TRBJ2-7; TRBD1 is a possible D gene (6 bases). CDR1 MNHEY and CDR2 SMNVEV come from the germline V gene (reference sequence). This CDR3 has 14 amino acids. The germline V and J ends were trimmed by 8 bases and 3 bases, with 17 bases remaining between them. The DNA of the CDR3 is TGTGCCAGCGCGGTACGGGACAATTTCTACGAGCAGTACTTC. Translated, it gives CASAVRDNFYEQYF.

The rearrangement uses TRBV6-5 and TRBJ2-5, with TRBD2 matching 10 bases. CDR1 is MNHEY, CDR2 SVGAGI, per germline. V lost 4 bases to trimming and J lost 5 bases; unmatched junction nucleotides: 7. The CDR3 has 15 residues. In DNA, the CDR3 is TGTGCCAGCAGTTTCTCTCCAGCGGGAGGGGAGACCCAGTACTTC. It yields the protein CASSFSPAGGETQYF.

The chain carries TRBV2 and TRBJ2-5; 7 bases match TRBD1. CDR1 is SNHLY, CDR2 FYNNEI, per germline. The V and J ends lost 2 bases and 1 base, in that order; junction bases with no gene match: 4. CDR3 size: 15 residues. The CDR3 coding sequence is TGTGCCAGCAGTGAAACCGGGACAGTCCAAGAGACCCAGTACTTC. Protein: CASSETGTVQETQYF. Full variable domain (missing parts from reference TRBV2 and TRBJ2-5): EPEVTQTPSHQVTQMGQEVILRCVPISNHLYFYWYRQILGQKVEFLVSFYNNEISEKSEIFDDQFSVERPDGSNFTLKIRSTKLEDSAMYFCASSETGTVQETQYFGPGTRLLVL.

This chain connects TRBV27 to TRBJ2-7, with D possibly being TRBD1 (5 bases). Germline V gives CDR1 MNHEY, CDR2 SMNVEV (reference sequence). V was pared by 5 bases and J by 2 bases, with 13 bases between. CDR3 length equals 14 residues. The CDR3 DNA is TGTGCCAGCAGTGCCCTGACAGAAGCCTACGAGCAGTACTTC. Encoded protein: CASSALTEAYEQYF.

This clone was recorded a few times. The chain combines TRBV5-8 with TRBJ2-7; 10 nucleotides agree with TRBD2. The V segment lost 1 base and the J segment 6 bases; nucleotides outside the gene matches: 4. CDR3 length: 14 amino acids. Germline V gene lookup returns CDR1 SGHTS and CDR2 YDEGEE. In nucleotides, the CDR3 is TGTGCCAGCAGCTTGCTAGCGGGAGAAGGCGAGCAGTACTTC. Protein: CASSLLAGEGEQYF.

The chain carries TRBV19 and TRBJ2-5; D uncertain. The germline V and J ends were trimmed by 5 bases and 2 bases, with 15 bases remaining between them. From germline, CDR1 is LNHDA and CDR2 SQIVND (reference sequence). The CDR3 loop spans 15 amino acids. CDR3 sequence (DNA): TGTGCCAGTAGTCCCAGCCCAGCGAGGCAAGAGACCCAGTACTTC. The encoded protein is CASSPSPARQETQYF.

The chain employs TRBV18 and TRBJ2-7; D unresolved. Germline V lookup: CDR1 KGHSH, CDR2 LQKENI. V was shortened by 5 bases and J by 6 bases, with 14 bases between the two germline ends. The CDR3 totals 13 residues. The CDR3 bases are TGTGCCAGCTCAAGTTCCGGGTCTGGCGAGCAGTACTTC. It encodes CASSSSGSGEQYF.

The chain carries TRBV5-8 and TRBJ2-3, with D perhaps matching TRBD2 (6 bases). Per the germline V gene, CDR1 is SGHTS and CDR2 is YDEGEE. This CDR3 comprises 14 residues. Trimming took 3 bases from V and 2 from J, leaving 10 bases between them. CDR3 sequence: CASSSGGITDTQYF. CDR3 DNA sequence: TGTGCCAGCAGCTCAGGCGGGATCACAGATACGCAGTATTTT. The full variable domain, completed using reference TRBV5-8 and TRBJ2-3, is EAGVTQSPTHLIKTRGQQATLRCSPISGHTSVYWYQQALGLGLQFLLWYDEGEERNRGNFPPRFSGRQFPNYSSELNVNALELEDSALYLCASSSGGITDTQYFGPGTRLTVL.

This chain uses TRBV27 with TRBJ2-1; 10 nucleotides agree with TRBD2. With 6 bases clipped from V and 2 bases from J, the junction kept 13 bases outside the gene matches. Germline V lookup: CDR1 MNHEY, CDR2 SMNVEV (reference sequence). The CDR3 extends over 18 amino acids. CDR3 sequence reads: CASSHFVRTSGTYNEQFF. CDR3 bases: TGTGCCAGCAGCCATTTTGTTAGGACTAGCGGCACCTACAATGAGCAGTTCTTC.

This chain connects TRBV7-2 to TRBJ2-5, with 15 bases that match TRBD2. This CDR3 spans 14 amino acids. Looked up from germline, CDR1 is SGHTA and CDR2 is FQGNSA. Trimming at V came to 5 bases and at J to 12 bases, leaving 7 bases not matched to a gene. The CDR3 region has the DNA TGTGCCAGCAGCCCAAGGACTAGCGGGAGGGGGAAGTACTTC. This gives the protein CASSPRTSGRGKYF.

V usage is TRBV18 and J usage is TRBJ2-2, with 7 bases matching TRBD1. Germline V lookup: CDR1 KGHSH, CDR2 LQKENI. J was trimmed by 6 bases and V by 0 bases; bases with no gene match: 1. The CDR3 runs 14 residues. The CDR3 reads CASSPPDRAGELFF. The CDR3 DNA reads as TGTGCCAGCTCACCACCCGACAGGGCCGGGGAGCTGTTTTTT.

V and J are TRBV9 and TRBJ2-3; TRBD2 is a possible D gene (6 bases). CDR1 and CDR2 (germline): SGDLS, YYNGEE. This CDR3 region has 15 residues. The ends were cut back, 0 bases at V and 3 bases at J, with 11 bases in the middle. The CDR3 protein is CASSVGLVLTDTQYF. The DNA of the CDR3 is TGTGCCAGCAGCGTAGGACTAGTGCTTACAGATACGCAGTATTTT.

This sequence joins TRBV7-9 and TRBJ2-4, with D possibly being TRBD1 (6 bases). The CDR3 has 15 amino acids. V lost 5 bases, J lost 2 bases, and 13 bases lay in between. CDR1 SEHNR and CDR2 FQNEAQ come from the germline V gene (reference sequence). The CDR3 spells CASSPPGQPKNIQYF. In DNA form, the CDR3 reads TGTGCCAGCAGCCCTCCGGGACAACCCAAAAACATTCAGTACTTC.